The source of this T cell receptor (beta chain) is a study of cytomegalovirus exposure and HLA in healthy donors. At the time of sampling, donors were nominally healthy, though unrecorded immune exposures were likely. Overall study results and limits: TCR beta chain V- and J-gene trimming was linked, in a later analysis, to a missense variant in DCLRE1C.

The PCR made use of 60 Vbeta and 13 Jbeta primers. Method: immunoSEQ multiplex PCR; TCRdb's copy keeps in-frame clones and lacks some. Of 150,000 to 200,000 clones listed, approximately 79% were seen once; the top ten hold around 4.8%. As regards this clone: Its matching antigen is unknown.

Input material: PBMCs. The sequence was collected from a woman aged 30 to 39 in good health and CMV-seropositive.

The CDR3 nucleotides are TGTGCCAGCCCCGGACTAAACTATGGCTACACCTTC. Translating it yields CASPGLNYGYTF. The genes are TRBV7-9 and TRBJ1-2; D not resolved. CDR3 length: 12 amino acids. CDR1 is SEHNR and CDR2 is FQNEAQ in the germline V gene (reference sequence). The ends were cut back, 8 bases at V and 2 bases at J, with 9 bases in the middle. The variable domain in full, with the rest retrieved from reference TRBV7-9 and TRBJ1-2, is DTGVSQNPRHKITKRGQNVTFRCDPISEHNRLYWYRQTLGQGPEFLTYFQNEAQLEKSRLLSDRFSAERPKGSFSTLEIQRTEQGDSAMYLCASPGLNYGYTFGSGTRLTVV.